These 3 T cell receptor beta chains were all obtained from the same sample, sequenced in a study of OX40 agonist ivuxolimab in advanced cancers. Assay used: immunoSEQ multiplex PCR; TCRdb lists only in-frame clones, some missing. The table has about 98,000 clones, about 88% seen once. Sequencing was performed on CD4+ or CD8+ T cells sorted from blood, taken in a trial of the OX40 agonist ivuxolimab. The receptors derive from an adult with an advanced solid tumor such as melanoma, head and neck, liver or kidney cancer.

The rearrangement links TRBV28 to TRBJ1-2; 9 bases line up with TRBD1. Germline assignment: CDR1 MDHEN and CDR2 SYDVKM. The CDR3 runs to 15 residues. The J segment lost 5 bases and the V segment lost 5 bases, leaving 9 bases of the junction unmatched. The CDR3 bases are TGTGCCAGCAGTAAACGGGACAGGGTGGATTATGGCTACACCTTC. Protein: CASSKRDRVDYGYTF.

The CDR3 bases are TGTGCCTGGAGTGTACAAGGGGCGGTGGAGCAGTACTTC. Protein sequence: CAWSVQGAVEQYF. The chain employs TRBV30 and TRBJ2-7; possibly TRBD1 for D (5 bases). Germline V gives CDR1 GTSNPN, CDR2 SVGIG (reference sequence). The CDR3 consists of 13 residues. The V end was cut by 0 bases, the J end by 7 bases, with 13 bases between.

The gene calls are TRBV11-2 and TRBJ1-2; a possible D gene is TRBD1 (5 bases). Germline V gene data show CDR1 as SGHAT and CDR2 as FQNNGV. The germline V and J ends were trimmed by 5 bases and 4 bases, with 14 bases remaining between them. The CDR3 length is 14 residues. CDR3 nucleotides: TGTGCCAGCAGCCTGGACCGGCAGGGCTATGGCTACACCTTC. Protein sequence: CASSLDRQGYGYTF. The full variable domain, completed using reference TRBV11-2 and TRBJ1-2, is EAGVAQSPRYKIIEKRQSVAFWCNPISGHATLYWYQQILGQGPKLLIQFQNNGVVDDSQLPKDRFSAERLKGVDSTLKIQPAKLEDSAVYLCASSLDRQGYGYTFGSGTRLTVV.